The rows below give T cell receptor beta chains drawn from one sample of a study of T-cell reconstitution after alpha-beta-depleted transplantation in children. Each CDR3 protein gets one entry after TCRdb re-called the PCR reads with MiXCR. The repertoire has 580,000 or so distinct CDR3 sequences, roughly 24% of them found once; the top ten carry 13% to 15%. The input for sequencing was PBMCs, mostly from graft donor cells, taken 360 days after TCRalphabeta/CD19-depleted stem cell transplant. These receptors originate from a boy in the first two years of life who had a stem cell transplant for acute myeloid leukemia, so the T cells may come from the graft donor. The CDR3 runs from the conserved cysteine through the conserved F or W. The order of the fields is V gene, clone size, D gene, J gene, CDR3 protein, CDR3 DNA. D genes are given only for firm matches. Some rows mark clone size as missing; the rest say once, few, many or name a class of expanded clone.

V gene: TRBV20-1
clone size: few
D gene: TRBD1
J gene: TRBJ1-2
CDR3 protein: CSASRDRGVYGYTF
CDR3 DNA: TGCAGTGCTAGCCGGGACAGGGGAGTTTATGGCTACACCTTC

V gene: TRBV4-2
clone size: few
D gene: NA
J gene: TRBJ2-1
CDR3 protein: CASSQVARGNEQFF
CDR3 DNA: TGTGCCAGCAGCCAAGTCGCGCGGGGCAATGAGCAGTTCTTC

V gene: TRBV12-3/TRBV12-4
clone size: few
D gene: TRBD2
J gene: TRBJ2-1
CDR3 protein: CASSRTSGDYNEQFF
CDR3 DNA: TGTGCCAGCAGCCGTACTAGCGGGGACTACAATGAGCAGTTCTTC

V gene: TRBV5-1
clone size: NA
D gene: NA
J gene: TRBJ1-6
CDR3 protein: CASNDGSFNSPLHF
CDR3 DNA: TGCGCCAGCAACGACGGTTCCTTTAATTCACCCCTCCACTTT

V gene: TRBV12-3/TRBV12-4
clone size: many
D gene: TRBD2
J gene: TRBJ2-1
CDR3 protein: CASITSGGYNEQFF
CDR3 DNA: TGTGCCAGCATCACAAGCGGGGGCTACAATGAGCAGTTCTTC

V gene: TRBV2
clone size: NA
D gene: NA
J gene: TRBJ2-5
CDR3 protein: CASSEGILAGGQETQYF
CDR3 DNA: TGTGCCAGCAGTGAAGGGATACTAGCCGGGGGACAAGAGACCCAGTACTTC

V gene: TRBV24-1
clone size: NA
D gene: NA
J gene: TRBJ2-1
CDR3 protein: CATSDLNGPLHNEQFF
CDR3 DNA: TGTGCCACCAGTGATTTGAACGGACCACTTCACAATGAGCAGTTCTTC

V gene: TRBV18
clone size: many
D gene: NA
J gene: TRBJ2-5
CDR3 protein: CASSPTSPETQYF
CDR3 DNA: TGTGCCAGCTCACCAACCAGTCCGGAGACCCAGTACTTC

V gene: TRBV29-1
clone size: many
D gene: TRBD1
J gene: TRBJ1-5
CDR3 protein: CSVKDRGNNQPQHF
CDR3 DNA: TGCAGCGTCAAGGACAGGGGAAATAATCAGCCCCAGCATTTT

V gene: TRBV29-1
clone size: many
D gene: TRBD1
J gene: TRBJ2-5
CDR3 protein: CSVAGTVQETQYF
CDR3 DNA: TGCAGCGTTGCAGGGACAGTCCAAGAGACCCAGTACTTC

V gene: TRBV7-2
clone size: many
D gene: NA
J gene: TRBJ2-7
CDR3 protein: CASSFNYEQYF
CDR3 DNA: TGTGCCAGCAGCTTTAACTACGAGCAGTACTTC